This entry describes one TCR beta chain. The data stem from a study of blood T cell repertoires in COVID-19. The wider study: The United States, Italy and Spain were the sources of the acute and convalescent COVID-19 samples.

Authors' methods: Nucleated cell number was recorded as an estimate derived from reference gene primer amplification. Profiled with immunoSEQ multiplex PCR; TCRdb holds only in-frame clones, not every one. Clone size and the V and J calls come from that table; the DNA yielded D and trimming. Among about 100,000 clones listed, roughly nine tenths were seen once. The sequence was collected from a human donor with active COVID-19. The donor label of this sample is uncertain. The specimen was peripheral blood.

CDR3 protein: CASSSFLTGETEAFF. CDR3 DNA: TGTGCCAGCAGCTCCTTCCTGACAGGGGAGACTGAAGCTTTCTTT. The chain uses TRBV5-4 and TRBJ1-1; 8 bases align to TRBD1. V shed 3 bases, J shed 5 bases, and the junction held 9 bases outside the gene matches. The CDR3 length is 15 residues. CDR1 is SGHNT and CDR2 is YYREEE in the germline V gene (reference sequence). The full variable domain, its missing parts supplied by reference TRBV5-4 and TRBJ1-1, is ETGVTQSPTHLIKTRGQQVTLRCSSQSGHNTVSWYQQALGQGPQFIFQYYREEENGRGNFPPRFSGLQFPNYSSELNVNALELDDSALYLCASSSFLTGETEAFFGQGTRLTVV.